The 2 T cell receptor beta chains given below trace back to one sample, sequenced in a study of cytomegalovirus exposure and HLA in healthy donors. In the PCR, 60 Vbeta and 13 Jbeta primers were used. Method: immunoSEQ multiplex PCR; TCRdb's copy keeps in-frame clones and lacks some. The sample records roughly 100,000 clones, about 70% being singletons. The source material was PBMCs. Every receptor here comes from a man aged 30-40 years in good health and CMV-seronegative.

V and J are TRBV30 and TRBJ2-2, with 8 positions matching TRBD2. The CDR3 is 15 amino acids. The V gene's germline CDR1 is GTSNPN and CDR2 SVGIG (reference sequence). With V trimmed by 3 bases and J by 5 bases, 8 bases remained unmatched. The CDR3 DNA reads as TGTGCCTGGAGCGGCGGGACTAGTGGTACCGGGGAGCTGTTTTTT. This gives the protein CAWSGGTSGTGELFF.

CDR3: CASSTDRNQPQHF. CDR3 nucleotide sequence: TGTGCCAGCTCAACGGACAGAAATCAGCCCCAGCATTTT. The chain employs TRBV18 and TRBJ1-5; tentatively, D is TRBD1 (6 bases). V was cut by 5 bases and J by 4 bases, with 9 bases left in between. Germline CDR1 reads KGHSH; CDR2 reads LQKENI. This CDR3 has 13 amino acids.